This is a list of T cell receptor beta chains from one sample in a study of T cell responses to AZD1222 COVID-19 vaccine. Data came from immunoSEQ multiplex PCR; TCRdb stores just in-frame clones and leaves some out. In the table there are fewer than 130,000 clones, about 87% of which are singletons. The sample was peripheral blood, taken on day 0 of AZD1222 vaccination. These receptors originate from an adult in good health. CDR3s include the opening cysteine and the closing phenylalanine or tryptophan. The order of the fields is CDR3 length, V gene, D gene, clone size, J gene, CDR3 protein, CDR3 DNA. A D gene is named only where the DNA matches it firmly. Where a row states a size, it is once, few, many or the class of an expanded clone; other rows omit it.

>13|TRBV6-5|-|-|TRBJ1-1
CASRRSIRTEAFF
TGTGCCAGCCGGAGATCCATCCGCACTGAAGCTTTCTTT
>14|TRBV6-5|-|-|TRBJ1-1
CASRANLENTEAFF
TGTGCCAGCAGGGCCAATTTGGAGAACACTGAAGCTTTCTTT
>14|TRBV6-5|TRBD1|-|TRBJ1-2
CASTKGAGNYGYTF
TGTGCCAGCACCAAGGGGGCGGGAAACTATGGCTACACCTTC
>13|TRBV5-1|-|-|TRBJ2-1
CASSNDRVGEQFF
TGCGCCAGCAGCAATGACCGCGTCGGTGAGCAGTTCTTC
>16|TRBV7-6|-|-|TRBJ2-3
CASSLDRGGVTDTQYF
TGTGCCAGCAGCTTAGATCGGGGCGGGGTCACAGATACGCAGTATTTT
>14|TRBV11-2|-|-|TRBJ1-2
CASSLNQVLYGYTF
TGTGCCAGCAGCTTGAACCAGGTCCTCTATGGCTACACCTTC
>12|TRBV6-6|-|-|TRBJ1-1
CASSPGRIEAFF
TGTGCCAGCAGCCCCGGACGGATTGAAGCTTTCTTT
>15|TRBV5-1|-|-|TRBJ1-2
CASSLESTANYGYTF
TGCGCCAGCAGCTTGGAATCCACAGCAAACTATGGCTACACCTTC
>14|TRBV6-2/TRBV6-3|-|-|TRBJ2-3
CASSLSGASDTQYF
TGTGCCAGCAGCCTATCCGGGGCCTCAGATACGCAGTATTTT
>15|TRBV7-5|-|few|TRBJ2-2
CVSYPGTTYTGELFF
TGTGTCAGTTACCCCGGGACTACATACACCGGGGAGCTGTTTTTT
>14|TRBV2|TRBD2|-|TRBJ2-5
CASRTSGTQETQYF
TGTGCCAGCAGGACTAGCGGGACTCAAGAGACCCAGTACTTC
>14|TRBV6-5|-|-|TRBJ2-2
CASRGRANTGELFF
TGTGCCAGCAGGGGACGGGCGAACACCGGGGAGCTGTTTTTT
>12|TRBV2|-|few|TRBJ2-7
CASRRDRYEQYF
TGTGCCAGCCGGAGGGATCGGTACGAGCAGTACTTC
>16|TRBV27|-|-|TRBJ1-4
CASSLSLDSLNEKLFF
TGTGCCAGCAGTTTATCTCTGGACAGCCTTAATGAAAAACTGTTTTTT
>15|TRBV2|-|-|TRBJ1-5
CASSEPRNSNQPQHF
TGTGCCAGCAGTGAACCACGGAATAGCAATCAGCCCCAGCATTTT
>13|TRBV18|-|-|TRBJ1-5
CASSPGGNQPQHF
TGTGCCAGCTCACCGGGTGGCAATCAGCCCCAGCATTTT
>13|TRBV19|-|-|TRBJ2-1
CASLRSPNNEQFF
TGTGCCAGTCTGCGGTCCCCTAACAATGAGCAGTTCTTC
>13|TRBV4-1|-|once|TRBJ1-1
CASSQEPGTEAFF
TGCGCCAGCAGCCAAGAGCCCGGCACTGAAGCTTTCTTT
>14|TRBV18|TRBD2|-|TRBJ2-3
CASSPGLEADTQYF
TGTGCCAGCTCACCAGGACTAGAAGCAGATACGCAGTATTTT
>15|TRBV27|TRBD1|-|TRBJ1-2
CASSLKGQGVNGYTF
TGTGCCAGCAGTCTCAAGGGACAGGGAGTTAATGGCTACACCTTC
>17|TRBV18|-|-|TRBJ1-3
CASSPDSLLISGNTIYF
TGTGCCAGCTCACCAGACTCCCTCCTAATCTCTGGAAACACCATATATTTT
>15|TRBV11-2|TRBD1|-|TRBJ1-2
CASSLAQGGGGGYTF
TGTGCCAGCAGCTTAGCCCAAGGGGGCGGTGGAGGCTACACCTTC
>14|TRBV27|TRBD2|-|TRBJ2-7
CASTSTGGPYEQYF
TGTGCCAGCACCTCCACGGGAGGGCCCTACGAGCAGTACTTC
>15|TRBV5-1|TRBD2|-|TRBJ2-5
CASSSQRGRQETQYF
TGCGCCAGCAGCTCTCAGCGGGGGCGACAAGAGACCCAGTACTTC
>13|TRBV19|-|-|TRBJ1-2
CASSMSLGAGYTF
TGTGCCAGTAGTATGAGTCTCGGAGCTGGCTACACCTTC
>11|TRBV30|-|-|TRBJ2-5
CAWGSQETQYF
TGTGCCTGGGGCTCACAAGAGACCCAGTACTTC
>12|TRBV6-5|-|-|TRBJ2-7
CAVGGISEEQYF
TGTGCCGTCGGGGGAATTTCGGAAGAGCAGTACTTC
>13|TRBV29-1|TRBD1|-|TRBJ2-3
CSVRGQGTDTQYF
TGCAGCGTCCGGGGACAGGGGACAGATACGCAGTATTTT
>16|TRBV7-6|TRBD2|-|TRBJ2-3
CASSLLAGENTDTQYF
TGTGCCAGCAGCTTACTAGCGGGGGAGAACACAGATACGCAGTATTTT
>18|TRBV5-1|TRBD2|-|TRBJ2-1
CASSRTGTSGSGGNEQFF
TGCGCCAGCAGCCGAACCGGGACTAGCGGGAGCGGAGGAAATGAGCAGTTCTTC
>13|TRBV7-9|-|-|TRBJ2-3
CASSLGSGDTQYF
TGTGCCAGCAGCTTAGGCTCCGGAGATACGCAGTATTTT
>11|TRBV20-1|-|-|TRBJ1-1
CSAPRQVEAFF
TGCAGTGCCCCGAGACAGGTTGAAGCTTTCTTT
>14|TRBV19|TRBD2|-|TRBJ2-7
CASSILAGTYEQYF
TGTGCCAGTAGTATCCTAGCGGGGACCTACGAGCAGTACTTC
>11|TRBV29-1|-|once|TRBJ1-1
CSAHLRTEAFF
TGCAGCGCCCACCTCCGCACTGAAGCTTTCTTT
>16|TRBV6-5|TRBD2|-|TRBJ2-5
CASSSLGGEGQETQYF
TGTGCCAGCAGTTCCCTGGGGGGGGAGGGCCAAGAGACCCAGTACTTC
>12|TRBV7-8|-|-|TRBJ2-2
CASSSHTGELFF
TGTGCCAGCAGCTCCCACACCGGGGAGCTGTTTTTT
>13|TRBV9|-|-|TRBJ1-1
CASSPMNREAAFF
TGTGCCAGCAGCCCCATGAACAGGGAGGCAGCTTTCTTT
>12|TRBV12-3/TRBV12-4|-|-|TRBJ1-1
CASSRGNTEAFF
TGTGCCAGCAGCCGTGGCAACACTGAAGCTTTCTTT
>16|TRBV5-8|-|-|TRBJ1-2
CASSLYNAPGAGGYTF
TGTGCCAGCAGCTTGTATAACGCCCCAGGGGCCGGGGGCTACACCTTC
>14|TRBV19|-|-|TRBJ1-5
CASSPLVGNQPQHF
TGTGCCAGTAGTCCCCTAGTCGGCAATCAGCCCCAGCATTTT
>13|TRBV5-1|-|once|TRBJ1-4
CASSLSVNEKLFF
TGCGCCAGCAGCTTGTCGGTTAATGAAAAACTGTTTTTT
>15|TRBV6-5|TRBD1|few|TRBJ2-7
CASRDTGGTYYEQYF
TGTGCCAGCAGAGACACAGGGGGGACTTACTACGAGCAGTACTTC
>16|TRBV11-2|-|few|TRBJ2-2
CASSHLSGRGTGELFF
TGTGCCAGCAGCCACTTGTCGGGGAGAGGCACCGGGGAGCTGTTTTTT
>18|TRBV4-1|-|-|TRBJ1-5
CASSQVDLGMVGNQPQHF
TGCGCCAGCAGCCAAGTGGATTTAGGAATGGTCGGCAATCAGCCCCAGCATTTT
>15|TRBV7-6|-|-|TRBJ1-6
CASSLEARSNSPLHF
TGTGCCAGCAGCTTAGAGGCCAGGTCTAATTCACCCCTCCACTTT
>12|TRBV6-1|-|-|TRBJ1-3
CASSDAGNTIYF
TGTGCCAGCAGTGATGCAGGGAACACCATATATTTT
>18|TRBV11-3|-|-|TRBJ2-1
CASSLEVAGSNSYNEQFF
TGTGCCAGCAGCTTAGAAGTTGCAGGTAGCAACTCCTACAATGAGCAGTTCTTC
>15|TRBV10-2|-|once|TRBJ1-1
CASSEYGAMNTEAFF
TGCGCCAGCAGTGAGTATGGGGCGATGAACACTGAAGCTTTCTTT
>16|TRBV29-1|-|-|TRBJ2-1
CSFILIGVKFSNEQFF
TGCAGCTTTATCCTCATTGGGGTGAAGTTCAGCAATGAGCAGTTCTTC